This is a list of T cell receptor beta chains from one sample in a study of shared clonotypes between healthy human individuals. Sequenced by immunoSEQ multiplex PCR; TCRdb stores in-frame clones only, minus some. The sample lists millions of clones, approximately 95% occurring once. Sample: naive CD4+ T cells from PBMCs. The origin of the receptors is a young man in good health. Some clones in this sample may be carry-over from other donors' samples. Each CDR3 is given with its conserved first and last residue.

J | V | CDR3
TRBJ2-5 | TRBV7-9 | CASSPKGGHSYQETQYF
TRBJ1-1 | TRBV5-1 | CASSPGAGDTEAFF
TRBJ2-1 | TRBV9 | CASSGHYNEQFF
TRBJ1-2 | TRBV28 | CASSLDNYGYTF
TRBJ2-7 | TRBV18 | CASSYLREDSYEQYF
TRBJ2-3 | TRBV29-1 | CSVATGNTDTQYF
TRBJ2-3 | TRBV11-2 | CASSFFSRRRTSGLHTQYF
TRBJ2-1 | TRBV10-3 | CAISDVQTPTPFNEQFF
TRBJ2-7 | TRBV7-8 | CASSPGGPQSYEQYF
TRBJ1-2 | TRBV30 | CAWRGDRGYYGYTF
TRBJ2-3 | TRBV5-1 | CASSLGSDGGTDTQYF
TRBJ2-3 | TRBV7-8 | CASTLHSTDTQYF
TRBJ2-7 | TRBV5-1 | CASSLGYGQAEQYF
TRBJ2-7 | TRBV5-4 | CASSPRGRTGGHEQYF
TRBJ1-2 | TRBV7-9 | CASSSDRGSNYGYTF
TRBJ2-2 | TRBV7-3 | CASSQLSGYGELFF
TRBJ2-6 | TRBV9 | CASSVAGSGGANVLTF
TRBJ1-5 | TRBV5-1 | CASSLQQGGQPQHF
TRBJ2-7 | TRBV4-3 | CASSRRDGSYEQYF
TRBJ2-2 | TRBV7-3 | CASSRGGGDGELFF
TRBJ1-3 | TRBV6-5 | CASSYSPSSSGNTIYF
TRBJ2-1 | TRBV5-4 | CASSSPGAYNEQFF
TRBJ2-5 | TRBV5-4 | CASSLALGPEGTQYF
TRBJ2-2 | TRBV11-2 | CASSSNIRQFTGELFF
TRBJ1-1 | TRBV5-1 | CASSLEGVGGAFF
TRBJ1-1 | TRBV7-6 | CASSPKGMNTEAFF
TRBJ2-7 | TRBV29-1 | CSGSYRDRGHYEQYF
TRBJ2-6 | TRBV7-2 | CASSPLGGFSGANVLTF
TRBJ2-3 | TRBV10-3 | CAISESVGTDTQYF
TRBJ2-2 | TRBV7-2 | CASSPGTSGRGTGELFF
TRBJ1-2 | TRBV5-1 | CASSLGTRGNGYTF
TRBJ2-1 | TRBV9 | CASSVEVAPRNNEQFF
TRBJ1-1 | TRBV7-3 | CASSKREMNTEAFF
TRBJ2-2 | TRBV7-3 | CASSWDRDTGELFF
TRBJ2-7 | TRBV6-6 | CASSQGAASNEQYF
TRBJ2-3 | TRBV19 | CASKRTSTDTQYF
TRBJ2-3 | TRBV4-1 | CASSQEGLDTQYF
TRBJ1-2 | TRBV5-1 | CASSLPGVYGYTF
TRBJ2-7 | TRBV4-2 | CASSQVEWFLAGSYEQYF
TRBJ1-2 | TRBV7-2 | CASSFGQGDGYTF
TRBJ2-5 | TRBV7-2 | CASSLGLSARGTKETQYF
TRBJ2-7 | TRBV30 | CAWSVSILEQYF
TRBJ2-1 | TRBV11-2 | CASSLGPRDEQFF
TRBJ2-7 | TRBV5-1 | CASSLEGQARGYEQYF
TRBJ1-1 | TRBV9 | CASSGQGRNTEAFF
TRBJ1-5 | TRBV5-6 | CASSKGTGGSNQPQHF
TRBJ2-4 | TRBV5-1 | CASSLEPPGLAGNIQYF
TRBJ2-1 | TRBV4-1 | CASSQGLVGGQFF
TRBJ2-1 | TRBV9 | CASSTGTSGIGEQFF
TRBJ2-2 | TRBV11-1 | CASSLGAGELFF
TRBJ1-1 | TRBV15 | CATSRGRGAGPMNTEAFF
TRBJ1-1 | TRBV2 | CASSEDRAGEAFF
TRBJ2-2 | TRBV30 | CAWTLTNTGELFF